Below, 20 T cell receptor beta chains from the same sample are listed, as sequenced in a study of blood T cell repertoires in COVID-19. The table came from immunoSEQ multiplex PCR; TCRdb's copy has only in-frame clones and leaves some out. The data show a few hundred thousand clones, with about nine tenths seen just once and about 7% held by the top ten. Specimen: peripheral blood. These TCRs come from a woman in her twenties or thirties who had recovered from COVID-19.

The chain employs TRBV6-2 or TRBV6-3 and TRBJ2-5, with TRBD1 as a possible D gene (5 bases). Between the trimmed V and J ends, which lost 0 bases and 1 base, there was a span of 12 bases. Germline CDR1 reads MNHEY; CDR2 reads SVGEGT. There are 16 residues in the CDR3. The DNA for the CDR3 is TGTGCCAGCAGTTACTCGGTCCCACAGGCCCAAGAGACCCAGTACTTC. It codes for CASSYSVPQAQETQYF.

The rearrangement uses TRBV28 and TRBJ2-4; possibly TRBD2 for D (7 bases). The length of the CDR3 is 16 residues. Deletions cut 2 bases from V and 2 bases from J, with 13 bases between. CDR1 is MDHEN, CDR2 SYDVKM, per germline. The CDR3 here is CASSLRGAGSKNIQYF. In nucleotides, the CDR3 is TGTGCCAGCAGTTTACGGGGGGCAGGTTCCAAAAACATTCAGTACTTC.

This clone was counted only a few times. The chain recombines TRBV7-2 with TRBJ2-3, with 8 bases that match TRBD2. The V and J ends lost 3 bases and 4 bases, in that order; junction bases with no gene match: 6. This CDR3 is built from 15 residues. The germline V gene encodes CDR1 SGHTA and CDR2 FQGNSA. The chain's CDR3 is CASSFGSGGSDTQYF. For the CDR3, the DNA is TGTGCCAGCAGCTTCGGGAGCGGGGGATCAGATACGCAGTATTTT.

This rearrangement joins TRBV9 to TRBJ2-5; TRBD1 matches 8 bases. CDR3 length equals 14 residues. Trimming at V came to 4 bases and at J to 3 bases, leaving 5 bases not matched to a gene. Germline assignment: CDR1 SGDLS and CDR2 YYNGEE. CDR3 in DNA: TGTGCCAGCAGCCCCGGGACAGGAGAAGAGACCCAGTACTTC. It codes for CASSPGTGEETQYF.

The chain is built from TRBV4-2 and TRBJ1-2; D is unclear. V was clipped by 1 base and J by 3 bases, with 9 bases between them. Germline V gene sequence: CDR1 LGHNA, CDR2 YNFKEQ. CDR3 size: 14 residues. The CDR3 DNA sequence: TGTGCCAGCAGCCAAGGGCGGGGTGACTATGGCTACACCTTC. The encoded protein is CASSQGRGDYGYTF.

In its sample, this clone was seen once. The V gene is TRBV5-4, the J gene TRBJ2-5; 9 bases fit TRBD1. This CDR3 region has 16 residues. Trimming took 4 bases from V and 0 from J; bases not matched to a gene: 7. Germline V lookup: CDR1 SGHNT, CDR2 YYREEE (reference sequence). The CDR3 bases are TGTGCCAGCAGCAAGGGACAGGGCGACAACCAAGAGACCCAGTACTTC. This codes for CASSKGQGDNQETQYF.

The J gene is TRBJ1-2, the V gene TRBV10-3, with a tentative D call TRBD1 (6 bases). V lost 2 bases and J 8 bases, leaving 15 bases between the germline ends. This CDR3 is built from 14 residues. CDR1 is ENHRY, CDR2 SYGVKD, per germline. The CDR3 nucleotides are TGTGCCATCAGTGAGGGACAGACTATGGTAGGCTACACCTTC. Its translation: CAISEGQTMVGYTF.

The chain joins TRBV28 to TRBJ1-6; unclear D gene. Germline V gene sequence: CDR1 MDHEN, CDR2 SYDVKM. Trimming took off 3 bases at V and 6 bases at J, with 9 bases between the two ends. The CDR3 totals 14 residues. The chain's CDR3 is CASSFGEFNSPLHF. As DNA, the CDR3 is TGTGCCAGCAGTTTCGGGGAATTTAATTCACCCCTCCACTTT. The full variable domain, with the rest looked up from reference TRBV28 and TRBJ1-6, is DVKVTQSSRYLVKRTGEKVFLECVQDMDHENMFWYRQDPGLGLRLIYFSYDVKMKEKGDIPEGYSVSREKKERFSLILESASTNQTSMYLCASSFGEFNSPLHFGNGTRLTVT.

The chain carries TRBV6-5 and TRBJ1-4; the D is unclear. Germline lookup yields CDR1 MNHEY and CDR2 SVGAGI. The CDR3 loop spans 13 amino acids. Trimming left V 2 bases short and J 7 bases short, with 8 bases between. The chain's CDR3 is CASSYPGTEKLFF. The CDR3 DNA is TGTGCCAGCAGTTACCCAGGAACTGAAAAACTGTTTTTT.

This clone was recorded once. This rearrangement joins TRBV11-2 to TRBJ2-5; TRBD2 matches 12 bases. Germline trimming cut 5 bases from V and 4 bases from J; bases unmatched to any gene: 14. Germline V gene lookup returns CDR1 SGHAT and CDR2 FQNNGV. This CDR3 has 18 amino acids. The CDR3 coding sequence is TGTGCCAGCAGCGGACCTAGCGGGGGGGCCTTGGTAGCAGAGACCCAGTACTTC. It encodes CASSGPSGGALVAETQYF. The entire variable domain, with the rest obtained from reference TRBV11-2 and TRBJ2-5, is as follows: EAGVAQSPRYKIIEKRQSVAFWCNPISGHATLYWYQQILGQGPKLLIQFQNNGVVDDSQLPKDRFSAERLKGVDSTLKIQPAKLEDSAVYLCASSGPSGGALVAETQYFGPGTRLLVL.

The chain joins TRBV9 to TRBJ1-5; maybe TRBD1 (6 bases). Germline lookup yields CDR1 SGDLS and CDR2 YYNGEE. This CDR3 region has 18 residues. V shed 3 bases and J shed 0 bases, with 19 bases lying between them. CDR3 sequence reads: CASSESPGGPYSNQPQHF. The CDR3 DNA sequence: TGTGCCAGCAGCGAGTCCCCGGGGGGGCCGTATAGCAATCAGCCCCAGCATTTT. Drawing the rest from reference TRBV9 and TRBJ1-5, the complete variable domain is DSGVTQTPKHLITATGQRVTLRCSPRSGDLSVYWYQQSLDQGLQFLIQYYNGEERAKGNILERFSAQQFPDLHSELNLSSLELGDSALYFCASSESPGGPYSNQPQHFGDGTRLSIL.

V and J are TRBV15 and TRBJ1-2; 7 bases line up with TRBD1. This CDR3 has 15 amino acids. Germline V gene data show CDR1 as LNHNV and CDR2 as YYDKDF (reference sequence). J lost 4 bases, V lost 5 bases, and 10 bases had no gene match. CDR3 region: CATSGDSGWSYGYTF. The DNA of the CDR3 is TGTGCCACCAGCGGGGACAGTGGATGGTCCTATGGCTACACCTTC.

The sample holds a few counts of this clone. Other nucleotide sequences from this sample produce the same CDR3. The chain employs TRBV19 and TRBJ2-3; 7 bases line up with TRBD1. Germline CDR1 LNHDA, CDR2 SQIVND (reference sequence). V lost 5 bases to trimming and J lost 9 bases; unmatched junction nucleotides: 2. The CDR3 sequence is 11 residues long. The CDR3 nucleotides read TGTGCCAGTAGTGACAGGGACACGCAGTATTTT. Protein product: CASSDRDTQYF.

This clone was observed a handful of times. V usage is TRBV10-2 and J usage is TRBJ2-2; 16 bases align to TRBD2. The CDR3 consists of 16 residues. Germline assignment: CDR1 WSHSY and CDR2 SAAADI. The J segment lost 5 bases and the V segment lost 6 bases, leaving 3 bases of the junction unmatched. As DNA, the CDR3 is TGCGCCAGCAGGACGGGACTAGCGGGGGGGACCGGGGAGCTGTTTTTT. As protein: CASRTGLAGGTGELFF.

The genes are TRBV7-8 and TRBJ2-7; D ambiguous. The V end lost 5 bases, the J end lost 3 bases, and 8 bases lay between the germline ends. Germline V gives CDR1 SGHVS, CDR2 FQNEAQ. This CDR3 comprises 12 residues. The CDR3 here is CASSPAGYEQYF. CDR3 sequence (DNA): TGTGCCAGCAGCCCCGCAGGCTACGAGCAGTACTTC.

This clone was found once. This chain links TRBV11-2 with TRBJ2-1, with TRBD2 identical over 8 bases. The CDR3 spans 15 residues. Germline V gene data show CDR1 as SGHAT and CDR2 as FQNNGV. After removal of 4 bases from V and 7 bases from J, the junction contained 9 bases not matched to a gene. CDR3 residues: CASSSIRGGGNEQFF. CDR3 sequence (DNA): TGTGCCAGCAGCTCGATACGGGGGGGCGGAAATGAGCAGTTCTTC.

CDR3 sequence reads: CASSLLTSGTIYNEQFF. The CDR3 DNA reads as TGTGCCAGCAGCCTACTGACTAGCGGAACCATATACAATGAGCAGTTCTTC. The rearrangement links TRBV3-1 (or the pseudogene TRBV3-2) to TRBJ2-1, with TRBD2 matching 9 bases. This CDR3 has 17 amino acids. Germline V CDR1 and CDR2: LGHDT, YNNKEL (reference sequence). Unmatched junction bases numbered 11, after V lost 4 bases and J lost 4 bases.

The CDR3 loop is CASSLGGRGSNQPQHF. The CDR3 nucleotides read TGTGCCAGCAGCTTAGGGGGCAGGGGGAGCAATCAGCCCCAGCATTTT. This rearrangement joins TRBV7-8 to TRBJ1-5; 7 positions agree with TRBD1. CDR3 length: 16 residues. Germline CDR1 is SGHVS and CDR2 is FQNEAQ. V was pared by 1 base and J by 1 base, with 4 bases of the junction left unmatched.

V is TRBV3-1 (or the pseudogene TRBV3-2) and J is TRBJ1-2; 9 nucleotides agree with TRBD1. Germline loops: CDR1 LGHDT, CDR2 YNNKEL (reference sequence). V lost 4 bases, J lost 7 bases, and 19 bases stayed unmatched. The CDR3 runs 18 residues. In DNA form, the CDR3 reads TGTGCCAGCAGCCCGATAACAGGGGGCCTAGGAAACTTCCGTGGCTACACCTTC. This encodes CASSPITGGLGNFRGYTF.

The chain recombines TRBV6-5 with TRBJ2-7; perhaps TRBD1 as D (6 bases). Germline lookup yields CDR1 MNHEY and CDR2 SVGAGI. V gave up 4 bases and J gave up 5 bases, with 12 bases separating them. This CDR3 region has 13 residues. CDR3 in DNA: TGTGCCAGCAGTTCGGGCAGGGGCGACGAGCAGTACTTC. Its translation: CASSSGRGDEQYF.